This T cell receptor beta chain was captured in a study of identical twins. Study-wide results and caveats: Instead of following the same donors, the conclusions were based on cross-sectional statistical analysis. Insertion counts were lower in abundant cord blood beta clonotypes, a trend that memory repertoires did not show.

The CDR3 covers 13 residues. Germline V CDR1 and CDR2: LGHDT, YNNKEL (reference sequence). Between the trimmed V and J ends, which lost 2 bases and 1 base, there was a span of 3 bases. There are a few counts of this clonotype. What it binds is unknown. In every case, the donor was a healthy Caucasian. Template switching added a universal primer site, and cDNA bore unique molecular identifiers. TCRdb independently ran MiXCR on the 5' RACE reads; one entry per CDR3 protein. Here the sample spans under 400,000 distinct CDR3 sequences, about 10% being singletons. This chain uses TRBV3-1 with TRBJ1-5; D unclear. The sequence derives from a woman aged 45 to 65 in good health. Sequencing was done on a sample of naive T cells sorted from blood. The CDR3 here is CASSQQSNQPQHF. DNA for the CDR3: TGTGCCAGCAGCCAACAAAGCAATCAGCCCCAGCATTTT.